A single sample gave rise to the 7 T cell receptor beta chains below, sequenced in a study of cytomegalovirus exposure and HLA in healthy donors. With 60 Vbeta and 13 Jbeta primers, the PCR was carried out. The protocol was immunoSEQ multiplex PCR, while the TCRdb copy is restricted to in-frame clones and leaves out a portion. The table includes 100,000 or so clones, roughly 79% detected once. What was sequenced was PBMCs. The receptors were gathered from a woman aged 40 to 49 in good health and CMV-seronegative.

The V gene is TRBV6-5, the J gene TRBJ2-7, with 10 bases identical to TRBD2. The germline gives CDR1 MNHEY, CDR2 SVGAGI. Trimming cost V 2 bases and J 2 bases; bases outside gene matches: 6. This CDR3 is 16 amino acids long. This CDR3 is CASSYAGLAETYEQYF. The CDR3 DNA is TGTGCCAGCAGTTACGCCGGACTAGCGGAGACCTACGAGCAGTACTTC.

DNA of the CDR3: TGTGCCAGCAGCTTAGGTGGTGGCGGAGGAGCAGAGACCCAGTACTTC. Translation gives CASSLGGGGGAETQYF. The genes are TRBV7-9 and TRBJ2-5; perhaps TRBD2 as D (5 bases). CDR1 SEHNR and CDR2 FQNEAQ come from the germline V gene (reference sequence). The CDR3 is made up of 16 amino acids. V lost 1 base and J lost 4, with 16 bases in between.

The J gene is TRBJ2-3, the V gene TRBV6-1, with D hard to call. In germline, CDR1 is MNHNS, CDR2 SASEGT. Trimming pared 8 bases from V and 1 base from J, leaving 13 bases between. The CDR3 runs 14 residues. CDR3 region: CASETSPGTDTQYF. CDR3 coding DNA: TGTGCCAGCGAAACCTCCCCGGGCACAGATACGCAGTATTTT.

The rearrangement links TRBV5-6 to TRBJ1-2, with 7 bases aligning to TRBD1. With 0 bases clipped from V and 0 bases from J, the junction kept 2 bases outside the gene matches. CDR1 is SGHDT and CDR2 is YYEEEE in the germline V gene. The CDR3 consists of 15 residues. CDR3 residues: CASSLDRGANYGYTF. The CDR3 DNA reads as TGTGCCAGCAGCTTGGACAGGGGAGCTAACTATGGCTACACCTTC.

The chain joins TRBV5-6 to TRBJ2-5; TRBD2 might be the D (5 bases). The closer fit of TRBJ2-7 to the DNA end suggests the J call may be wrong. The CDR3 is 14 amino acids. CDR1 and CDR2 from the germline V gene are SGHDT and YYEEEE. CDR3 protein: CASSLIGVSSEQYF. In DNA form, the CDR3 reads TGTGCCAGCAGCTTGATCGGGGTGAGCTCCGAGCAGTACTTC.

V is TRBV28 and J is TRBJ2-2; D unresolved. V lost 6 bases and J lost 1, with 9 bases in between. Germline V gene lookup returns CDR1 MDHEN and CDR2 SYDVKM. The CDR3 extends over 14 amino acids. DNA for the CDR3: TGTGCCAGCAGGACGCAGGTGAACACCGGGGAGCTGTTTTTT. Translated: CASRTQVNTGELFF.

CDR3 sequence reads: CASRSGQVWNTDTQYF. Here the CDR3 DNA reads TGTGCCAGCAGGTCCGGACAGGTGTGGAACACAGATACGCAGTATTTT. J is TRBJ2-3 and V is TRBV5-5; 7 nucleotides line up with TRBD1. The J segment lost 2 bases and the V segment lost 5 bases, leaving 11 bases of the junction unmatched. Germline V CDR1 and CDR2: SGHKS, YYEKEE (reference sequence). CDR3 length: 16 residues.